Following are 15 T cell receptor beta chains from one sample sequenced in a study of shared clonotypes between healthy human individuals. TCRdb's table, derived via immunoSEQ multiplex PCR, lists solely in-frame clones and lacks some. The sample lists 180,000 or so clones; around 93% were seen once. The sequenced material came from naive CD4+ T cells sorted from blood. Subset given: CD45RA+ positively selected. The receptors here all came from a woman aged 25 to 39 in good health.

V is TRBV29-1 and J is TRBJ1-2; D ambiguous. The CDR3 contains 17 residues. The V end was cut by 0 bases, the J end by 2 bases, with 19 bases between. Germline values: CDR1 SQVTM, CDR2 ANQGSEA. The CDR3 nucleotides read TGCAGCGTTGAAGACCAGACGGGCGGGATTAGGAACTATGGCTACACCTTC. It translates to CSVEDQTGGIRNYGYTF.

This rearrangement joins TRBV29-1 to TRBJ1-2; D is ambiguous. Germline assignment: CDR1 SQVTM and CDR2 ANQGSEA. Trimming stripped 6 bases from V and 7 bases from J, with 15 bases between. This CDR3 is 12 amino acids long. This CDR3 reads CSVSVGMTGYTF. In nucleotides, the CDR3 is TGCAGCGTGTCCGTGGGGATGACTGGCTACACCTTC.

The chain carries TRBV10-1 and TRBJ2-1; TRBD2 agrees at 7 bases. After removal of 5 bases from V and 15 bases from J, the junction contained 7 bases not matched to a gene. CDR3 length: 11 amino acids. CDR1 WNHNN and CDR2 SYGVQD come from the germline V gene (reference sequence). The CDR3, as DNA: TGCGCCAGCAGTTCCGGGACTACATGGTTCTTC. It yields the protein CASSSGTTWFF.

For the CDR3, the DNA is TGTGCCAGCAGGAACAGGGGTGGCGTGGAGACCCAGTACTTC. This gives the protein CASRNRGGVETQYF. V gene TRBV5-8 combines with J gene TRBJ2-5; the match to TRBD1 covers 7 bases. The junction had 9 bases not matched to a gene; V was cut back by 5 bases and J by 5 bases. The V gene's germline CDR1 is SGHTS and CDR2 YDEGEE. This CDR3 contains 14 residues.

The chain joins TRBV5-8 to TRBJ1-2, with 7 bases fitting TRBD1. The CDR3 consists of 14 residues. The V gene's germline CDR1 is SGHTS and CDR2 YDEGEE. V was pared by 2 bases and J by 7 bases, with 8 bases of the junction left unmatched. The CDR3 DNA reads TGTGCCAGCAGCTTTGGAGGGACAGCAGGTGGCTACACCTTC. It encodes CASSFGGTAGGYTF.

This clone appeared a single time. This chain's CDR3 is CASSQTRTGNTEAFF. CDR3 nucleotides: TGTGCCAGCAGCCAGACTCGGACAGGGAACACTGAAGCTTTCTTT. This chain joins TRBV14 and TRBJ1-1, with 7 bases fitting TRBD1. The CDR3 spans 15 residues. V lost 3 bases, J lost 1 base, and 5 bases stayed unmatched. Germline-derived CDR1 and CDR2 are SGHDN and FVKESK.

The V and J genes are TRBV6-7 and TRBJ2-7; 7 bases agree with TRBD2. TRBV6-7 is an ORF for which the function is uncertain. This CDR3 comprises 14 residues. V lost 2 bases to trimming and J lost 5 bases; unmatched junction nucleotides: 6. CDR3 bases: TGTGCCAGCAGTTACAAGGGGAGGGCCCACGAGCAGTACTTC. Translated, it gives CASSYKGRAHEQYF.

J is TRBJ2-7 and V is TRBV5-1; no reliable D call. Trimming took off 4 bases at V and 5 bases at J, with 19 bases between the two ends. The V gene's germline CDR1 is SGHRS and CDR2 YFSETQ. The CDR3 is made up of 15 amino acids. The CDR3 reads CASSVTGSETNEQYF. The CDR3 coding sequence is TGCGCCAGCAGCGTTACCGGGTCAGAAACCAACGAGCAGTACTTC. Looking up the rest from reference TRBV5-1 and TRBJ2-7 gives the full variable domain: KAGVTQTPRYLIKTRGQQVTLSCSPISGHRSVSWYQQTPGQGLQFLFEYFSETQRNKGNFPGRFSGRQFSNSRSEMNVSTLELGDSALYLCASSVTGSETNEQYFGPGTRLTVT.

CDR3 bases: TGTGCCAGTAGTACAGACAGGGTTCGATCCGGAAACACCATATATTTT. Amino acids: CASSTDRVRSGNTIYF. This rearrangement joins TRBV19 to TRBJ1-3; 7 positions agree with TRBD1. The CDR3 length is 16 residues. The V and J ends lost 4 bases and 4 bases, in that order; junction bases with no gene match: 10. Germline V lookup: CDR1 LNHDA, CDR2 SQIVND (reference sequence).

The V gene is TRBV19, the J gene TRBJ2-2, with a tentative D call TRBD1 (6 bases). Germline loops: CDR1 LNHDA, CDR2 SQIVND (reference sequence). There are 14 residues in the CDR3. V was shortened by 7 bases and J by 5 bases, with 14 bases between the two germline ends. As DNA, the CDR3 is TGTGCCAGTAAGCTACAGGGCCGGACCGGGGAGCTGTTTTTT. Residues: CASKLQGRTGELFF.

This clone has more than one count but fewer than ten. The chain recombines TRBV19 with TRBJ1-5, with D tentatively TRBD1 (6 bases). The germline V gene encodes CDR1 LNHDA and CDR2 SQIVND (reference sequence). Trimming removed 2 bases from V and 6 bases from J, with 14 bases in between. The CDR3 covers 15 residues. CDR3 DNA: TGTGCCAGTAGTATATTAGCGACAGGCATTCAGCCCCAGCATTTT. It encodes CASSILATGIQPQHF.

The J gene is TRBJ2-1, the V gene TRBV9, with TRBD2 identical over 8 bases. The CDR3 covers 16 residues. V was pared by 0 bases and J by 3 bases, with 5 bases of the junction left unmatched. Germline V lookup: CDR1 SGDLS, CDR2 YYNGEE. The CDR3, as DNA: TGTGCCAGCAGCGTAGTACCAAGCGGGGGCTACAATGAGCAGTTCTTC. Its protein product is CASSVVPSGGYNEQFF.

This chain links TRBV5-8 with TRBJ2-1, with 8 bases lining up with TRBD2. The CDR3 runs to 17 residues. V lost 0 bases to trimming and J lost 8 bases; unmatched junction nucleotides: 13. Germline V gene lookup returns CDR1 SGHTS and CDR2 YDEGEE. CDR3 in amino acids: CASSLGTGTSLSYEQFF. For the CDR3, the DNA is TGTGCCAGCAGCTTGGGGACCGGGACTAGTCTTTCGTATGAGCAGTTCTTC.

This clone has only one observation. This chain links TRBV28 with TRBJ2-5, with D unresolved. The J call is uncertain, as TRBJ2-7 better fits the DNA end. The CDR3 contains 13 residues. The germline CDR1 and CDR2 sequences are MDHEN and SYDVKM. As DNA, the CDR3 is TGTGCCAGCAGTTTTGCAGGACGCTACGAGCAGTACTTC. It translates to CASSFAGRYEQYF.

The J gene is TRBJ2-3, the V gene TRBV15; D uncertain. CDR3 size: 14 residues. V dropped 0 bases and J dropped 5 bases, with 9 bases sitting between them. Germline CDR1 is LNHNV and CDR2 is YYDKDF (reference sequence). CDR3 loop: CATSRDRSRDTQYF. The DNA of the CDR3 is TGTGCCACCAGCAGAGATAGATCTCGAGATACGCAGTATTTT.